This T cell receptor beta chain was captured in a study of neoadjuvant anti-PD-1 for oral cavity cancer. Blood libraries mostly used about 0.5 ug genomic DNA, six replicates each. Produced via immunoSEQ multiplex PCR; TCRdb's table is partial and in-frame only. The table has roughly 14,000 clones, less than 85% seen once; the top ten hold approximately 2%. The V gene lost 2 bases and the J gene lost 6 bases, with 7 bases spanning the gap. This CDR3 is 13 amino acids long. The germline V gene has CDR1 KGHSH and CDR2 LQKENI. Study-wide findings and caveats: Pretreatment Treg/Th17 ratio correlated inversely with post-treatment tumor clonality.

Stage II-IVA oral cavity squamous cell carcinoma was new and untreated by systemic or radiation therapy. Comments on this clone: Its specificity is unknown.

The sequences come from PBMCs, collected before nivolumab (anti-PD-1) treatment. The J gene is TRBJ2-2, the V gene TRBV18; D gene unclear. This sequence originates from a person aged 35 to 85 with oral cavity squamous cell carcinoma. In DNA form, the CDR3 reads TGTGCCAGCTCACCAACTGAGCCCGGGGAGCTGTTTTTT. As protein: CASSPTEPGELFF.